The 9 T cell receptor beta chains below all came from one sample that was sequenced in a study of T cell repertoires in cytomegalovirus infection. One entry per CDR3 protein, called by TCRdb with MiXCR from the reads. The data show approximately 590,000 distinct CDR3 sequences, with 40% seen just once and about half held by the top ten. Their antigen targets remain unknown. Source: cultured PBMCs, taken from culture after CMV antigen stimulation. These receptors came from a human donor in good health (CMV status not recorded). Some clones in this sample may be carry-over from other donors' samples.

This clonotype was detected only a few times. The rearrangement uses TRBV7-6 and TRBJ2-6, with TRBD2 as a possible D gene (6 bases). The CDR3 extends over 16 amino acids. V was clipped by 5 bases and J by 1 base, with 12 bases between them. CDR1 SGHVS and CDR2 FNYEAQ come from the germline V gene. The CDR3 reads CASSQLGGSGANVLTF. For the CDR3, the DNA is TGTGCCAGCAGCCAACTAGGAGGGTCTGGGGCCAACGTCCTGACTTTC.

The chain joins TRBV6-8 to TRBJ1-2, with 10 bases matching TRBD1. This CDR3 comprises 14 residues. Germline CDR1 reads MNHGY; CDR2 reads SAAAGT. J lost 6 bases, V lost 8 bases, and 9 bases had no gene match. The CDR3 loop reads CASSDRGTGDGYTF. In DNA, the CDR3 is TGTGCCAGCTCTGACAGGGGGACAGGGGATGGCTACACCTTC.

This chain uses TRBV7-2 with TRBJ2-3, with D tentatively TRBD2 (6 bases). The ends were cut back, 3 bases at V and 1 base at J, with 11 bases in the middle. Per germline, CDR1 SGHTA and CDR2 FQGNSA. The length of the CDR3 is 15 residues. The CDR3 is CASSLYTGGTDTQYF. CDR3 DNA sequence: TGTGCCAGCAGCTTGTATACGGGGGGCACAGATACGCAGTATTTT.

V gene TRBV7-2 combines with J gene TRBJ2-7; D unclear. Germline CDR1 reads SGHTA; CDR2 reads FQGNSA. The CDR3 loop spans 15 amino acids. V was shortened by 1 base and J by 2 bases, with 12 bases between the two germline ends. The CDR3, as DNA: TGTGCCAGCAGCTTAGGGGTCTTAAGCCCCTACGAGCAGTACTTC. Residues: CASSLGVLSPYEQYF.

The rearrangement links TRBV19 to TRBJ2-3, with 11 bases identical to TRBD2. V shed 4 bases, J shed 0 bases, and the junction held 6 bases outside the gene matches. The germline V gene encodes CDR1 LNHDA and CDR2 SQIVND (reference sequence). This CDR3 has 17 residues. CDR3 DNA sequence: TGTGCCAGTAGTACGAACCCTAGCGGGGGGAGCACAGATACGCAGTATTTT. It codes for CASSTNPSGGSTDTQYF.

This clonotype has a handful of counts. Here the CDR3 DNA reads TGTGCCAGCAGGGGAGGGACCTCGTCCGACACACCCCTCCACTTT. Its protein is CASRGGTSSDTPLHF. The V gene is TRBV7-9, the J gene TRBJ1-6, with D possibly matching TRBD1 (5 bases). CDR1 is SEHNR and CDR2 is FQNEAQ in the germline V gene (reference sequence). This CDR3 comprises 15 residues. Trimming stripped 6 bases from V and 11 bases from J, with 20 bases between. The full variable domain, in which reference TRBV7-9 and TRBJ1-6 provide the parts outside the CDR3, is DTGVSQNPRHKITKRGQNVTFRCDPISEHNRLYWYRQTLGQGPEFLTYFQNEAQLEKSRLLSDRFSAERPKGSFSTLEIQRTEQGDSAMYLCASRGGTSSDTPLHFGNGTRLTVT.

The chain has TRBV10-3 and TRBJ2-5; TRBD1 matches at 10 bases. The CDR3 is made up of 15 amino acids. J gave up 5 bases and V 5 bases, and 8 bases lay outside the gene matches. Germline loops: CDR1 ENHRY, CDR2 SYGVKD. CDR3 in amino acids: CAISQGGTGAETQYF. CDR3 sequence (DNA): TGTGCCATCAGTCAGGGTGGGACAGGGGCGGAGACCCAGTACTTC.

The sample holds many counts of this clonotype. The V call is TRBV7-2, the J call TRBJ2-5; 12 nucleotides match TRBD2. The CDR3 length is 16 residues. CDR1 and CDR2 from the germline V gene are SGHTA and FQGNSA. J lost 2 bases, V lost 1 base, and 2 bases had no gene match. CDR3: CASSLGGTSGQETQYF. The CDR3 bases are TGTGCCAGCAGCTTAGGGGGGACTAGCGGGCAAGAGACCCAGTACTTC.

This clonotype was picked up a small number of times. The J gene is TRBJ1-3, the V gene TRBV6-5; TRBD1 might be the D (6 bases). From germline, CDR1 is MNHEY and CDR2 SVGAGI. The ends were cut back, 9 bases at V and 0 bases at J, with 24 bases in the middle. The CDR3 extends over 18 amino acids. CDR3 sequence reads: CASDRTDQQGFSGNTIYF. The CDR3 DNA is TGTGCCAGTGACCGCACTGACCAACAGGGCTTCTCTGGAAACACCATATATTTT.